Below are 5 T cell receptor beta chains sequenced from a single sample in a study of cytomegalovirus exposure and HLA in healthy donors. A multiplex PCR was run with 60 Vbeta primers and 13 Jbeta primers. Libraries were prepared by immunoSEQ multiplex PCR; TCRdb keeps only in-frame clonotypes and omits some of them. This table holds over 200,000 clones, 82% found once. Sequencing was done on a sample of PBMCs. The receptors stem from a woman aged 40 to 50 in good health and CMV-seronegative.

The genes are TRBV27 and TRBJ1-2, with D possibly being TRBD1 (5 bases). With 2 bases removed from V and 7 bases from J, the gap between germline ends came to 17 bases. Looked up from germline, CDR1 is MNHEY and CDR2 is SMNVEV (reference sequence). The length of the CDR3 is 15 residues. CDR3 amino acids: CASSLHQRSGGGYTF. The CDR3 DNA is TGTGCCAGCAGTTTACACCAGAGGTCCGGGGGTGGCTACACCTTC.

V is TRBV6-6 and J is TRBJ1-2; D is perhaps TRBD1 (6 bases). Germline loops: CDR1 MNHNY, CDR2 SVGAGI (reference sequence). CDR3 length: 13 amino acids. Between the trimmed V and J ends, which lost 5 bases and 8 bases, there was a span of 15 bases. The CDR3 DNA is TGTGCCAGCAGTACTCGATCAGGGGCGGGCTACACCTTC. Translated: CASSTRSGAGYTF.

This clone was picked up a small number of times. The V gene is TRBV7-9, the J gene TRBJ2-2, with D possibly TRBD1 on 6 matching bases. V lost 4 bases to trimming and J lost 7 bases, with 16 bases between them. The CDR3 length is 15 residues. The germline V gene has CDR1 SEHNR and CDR2 FQNEAQ (reference sequence). The CDR3: CASSSRTEGVGELFF. The CDR3 DNA reads as TGTGCCAGCAGCTCTCGGACAGAGGGGGTCGGGGAGCTGTTTTTT. The whole variable domain, filled in from reference TRBV7-9 and TRBJ2-2, reads DTGVSQNPRHKITKRGQNVTFRCDPISEHNRLYWYRQTLGQGPEFLTYFQNEAQLEKSRLLSDRFSAERPKGSFSTLEIQRTEQGDSAMYLCASSSRTEGVGELFFGEGSRLTVL.

This clone appeared once. V usage is TRBV5-1 and J usage is TRBJ1-2, with a possible D match to TRBD1 (5 bases). Trimming removed 1 base from V and 1 base from J, with 8 bases in between. In germline, CDR1 is SGHRS, CDR2 YFSETQ. The CDR3 consists of 14 residues. The CDR3 loop is CASSLTGDNYGYTF. CDR3 sequence (DNA): TGCGCCAGCAGCTTGACAGGAGATAACTATGGCTACACCTTC.

The rearrangement links TRBV27 to TRBJ2-1; 12 nucleotides agree with TRBD2. There are 16 residues in the CDR3. Trimming removed 3 bases from V and 9 bases from J; junction bases left unmatched: 9. Germline V gene data show CDR1 as MNHEY and CDR2 as SMNVEV (reference sequence). DNA for the CDR3: TGTGCCAGCAGTTTCAATCTAGCGGGGGGGCCTGGTGAGCAGTTCTTC. Protein: CASSFNLAGGPGEQFF.